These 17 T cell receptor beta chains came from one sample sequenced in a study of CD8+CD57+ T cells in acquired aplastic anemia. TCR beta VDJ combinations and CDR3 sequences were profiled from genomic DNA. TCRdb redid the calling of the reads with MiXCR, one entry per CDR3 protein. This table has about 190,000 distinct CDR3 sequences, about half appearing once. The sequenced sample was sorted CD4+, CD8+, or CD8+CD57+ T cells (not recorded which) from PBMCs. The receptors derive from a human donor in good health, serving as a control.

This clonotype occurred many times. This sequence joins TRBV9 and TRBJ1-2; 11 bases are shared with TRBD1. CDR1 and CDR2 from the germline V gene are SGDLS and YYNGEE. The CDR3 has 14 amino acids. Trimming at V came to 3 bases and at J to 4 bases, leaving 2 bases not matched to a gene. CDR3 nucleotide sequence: TGTGCCAGCAGCGGGACAGGGGGCGCCTATGGCTACACCTTC. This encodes CASSGTGGAYGYTF.

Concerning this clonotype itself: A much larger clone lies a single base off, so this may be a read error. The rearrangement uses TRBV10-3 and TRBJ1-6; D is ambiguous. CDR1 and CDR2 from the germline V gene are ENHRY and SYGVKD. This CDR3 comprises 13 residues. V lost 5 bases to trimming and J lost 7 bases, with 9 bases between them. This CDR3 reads CAISLSGNSPLHF. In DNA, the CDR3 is TGTGCCATCAGTTTATCTGGGAATTCACCCCTCCACTTT.

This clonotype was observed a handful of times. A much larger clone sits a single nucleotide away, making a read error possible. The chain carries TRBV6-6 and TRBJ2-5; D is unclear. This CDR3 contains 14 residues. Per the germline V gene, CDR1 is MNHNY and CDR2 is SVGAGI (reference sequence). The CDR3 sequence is CASSHNGHQETRYF. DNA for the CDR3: TGTGCCAGCAGCCACAACGGCCACCAAGAGACCCGGTACTTC.

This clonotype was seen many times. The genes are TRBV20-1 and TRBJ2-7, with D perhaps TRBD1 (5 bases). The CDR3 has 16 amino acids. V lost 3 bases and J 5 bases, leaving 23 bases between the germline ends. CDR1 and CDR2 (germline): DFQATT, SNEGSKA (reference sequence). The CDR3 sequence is CSARPVSSQGYHEQYF. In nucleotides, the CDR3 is TGCAGTGCTAGGCCCGTCTCTTCTCAGGGCTATCACGAGCAGTACTTC.

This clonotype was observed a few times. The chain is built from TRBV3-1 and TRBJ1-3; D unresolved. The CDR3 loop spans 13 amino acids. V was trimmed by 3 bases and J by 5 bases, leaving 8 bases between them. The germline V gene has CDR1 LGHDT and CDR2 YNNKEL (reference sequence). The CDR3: CASSHQDRNTIYF. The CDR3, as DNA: TGTGCCAGCAGCCATCAAGACAGAAACACCATATATTTT.

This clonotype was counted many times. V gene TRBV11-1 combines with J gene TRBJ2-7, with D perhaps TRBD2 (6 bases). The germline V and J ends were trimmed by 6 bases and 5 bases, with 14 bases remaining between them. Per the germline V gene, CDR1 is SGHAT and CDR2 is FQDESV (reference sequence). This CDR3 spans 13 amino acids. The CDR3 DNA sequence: TGTGCCAGCAGGACGGGACTCCACAACGAGCAGTACTTC. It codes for CASRTGLHNEQYF. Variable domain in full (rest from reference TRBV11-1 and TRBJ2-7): EAEVAQSPRYKITEKSQAVAFWCDPISGHATLYWYRQILGQGPELLVQFQDESVVDDSQLPKDRFSAERLKGVDSTLKIQPAELGDSAMYLCASRTGLHNEQYFGPGTRLTVT.

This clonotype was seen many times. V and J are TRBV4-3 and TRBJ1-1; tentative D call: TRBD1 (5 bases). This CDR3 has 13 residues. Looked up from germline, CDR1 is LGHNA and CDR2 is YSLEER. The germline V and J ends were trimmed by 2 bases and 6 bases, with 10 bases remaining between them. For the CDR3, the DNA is TGCGCCAGCAGCCAATCCCGGGGGTCTGAAGCTTTCTTT. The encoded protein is CASSQSRGSEAFF.

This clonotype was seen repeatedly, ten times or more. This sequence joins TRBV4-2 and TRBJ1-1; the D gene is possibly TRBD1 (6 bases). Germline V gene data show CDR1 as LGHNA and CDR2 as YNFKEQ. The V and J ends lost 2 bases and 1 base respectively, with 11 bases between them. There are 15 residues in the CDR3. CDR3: CASSQKRTENTEAFF. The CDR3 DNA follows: TGTGCCAGCAGCCAAAAAAGGACAGAGAACACTGAAGCTTTCTTT.

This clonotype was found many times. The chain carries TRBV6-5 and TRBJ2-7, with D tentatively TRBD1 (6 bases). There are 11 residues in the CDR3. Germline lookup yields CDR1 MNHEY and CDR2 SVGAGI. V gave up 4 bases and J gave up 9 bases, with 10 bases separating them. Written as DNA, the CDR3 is TGTGCCAGCAGTTCAGGGGCCGGGCAGTACTTC. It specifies CASSSGAGQYF.

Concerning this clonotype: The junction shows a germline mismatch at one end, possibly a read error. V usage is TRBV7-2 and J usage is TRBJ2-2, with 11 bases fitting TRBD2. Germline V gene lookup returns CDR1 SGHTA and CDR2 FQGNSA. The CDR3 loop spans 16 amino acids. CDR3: CASSVGLAANTGELIF. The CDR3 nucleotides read TGTGCCAGCAGCGTGGGACTAGCGGCGAACACCGGGGAGCTGATTTTT.

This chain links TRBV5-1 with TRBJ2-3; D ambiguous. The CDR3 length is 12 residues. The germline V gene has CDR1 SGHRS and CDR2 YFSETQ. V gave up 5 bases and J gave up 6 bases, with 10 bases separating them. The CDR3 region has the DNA TGCGCCAGCAGTACAGAAGGTGATACGCAGTATTTT. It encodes CASSTEGDTQYF.

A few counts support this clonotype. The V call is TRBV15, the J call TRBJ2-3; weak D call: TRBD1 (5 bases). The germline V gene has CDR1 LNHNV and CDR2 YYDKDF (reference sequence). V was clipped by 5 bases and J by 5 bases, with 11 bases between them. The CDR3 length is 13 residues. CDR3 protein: CATSARTLDTQYF. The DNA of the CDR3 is TGTGCCACCAGCGCCCGGACATTAGATACGCAGTATTTT.

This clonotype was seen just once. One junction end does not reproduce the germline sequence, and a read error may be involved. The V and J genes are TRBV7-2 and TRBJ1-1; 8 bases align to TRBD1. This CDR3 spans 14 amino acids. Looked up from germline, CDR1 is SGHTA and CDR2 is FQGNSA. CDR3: CASSLQGAHTEALF. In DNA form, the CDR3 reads TGTGCCAGCAGCCTGCAGGGGGCGCATACTGAAGCTCTCTTT.

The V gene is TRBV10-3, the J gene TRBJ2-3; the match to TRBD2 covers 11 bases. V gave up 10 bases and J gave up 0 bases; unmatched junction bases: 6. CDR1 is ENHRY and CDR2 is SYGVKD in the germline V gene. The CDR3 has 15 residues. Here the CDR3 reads CASSPSGGSTDTQYF. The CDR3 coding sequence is TGTGCCAGCAGCCCTAGCGGGGGGAGCACAGATACGCAGTATTTT.

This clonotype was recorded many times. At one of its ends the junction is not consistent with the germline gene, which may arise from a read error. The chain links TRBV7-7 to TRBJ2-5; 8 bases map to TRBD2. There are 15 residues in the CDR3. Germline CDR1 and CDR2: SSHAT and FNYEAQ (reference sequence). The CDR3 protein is CASSPRGGGEETQYF. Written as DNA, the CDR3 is TGTGCTAGCAGCCCTCGGGGGGGCGGGGAGGAGACCCAGTACTTC. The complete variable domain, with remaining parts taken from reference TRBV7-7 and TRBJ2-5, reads GAGVSQSPRYKVTKRGQDVTLRCDPISSHATLYWYQQALGQGPEFLTYFNYEAQPDKSGLPSDRFSAERPEGSISTLTIQRTEQRDSAMYRCASSPRGGGEETQYFGPGTRLLVL.

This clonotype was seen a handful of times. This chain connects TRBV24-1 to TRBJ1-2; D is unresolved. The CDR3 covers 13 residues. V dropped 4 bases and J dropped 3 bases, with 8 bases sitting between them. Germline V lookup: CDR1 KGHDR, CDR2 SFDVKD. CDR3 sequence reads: CATSEGKDYGYTF. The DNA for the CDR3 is TGTGCCACCAGTGAAGGGAAGGACTATGGCTACACCTTC.

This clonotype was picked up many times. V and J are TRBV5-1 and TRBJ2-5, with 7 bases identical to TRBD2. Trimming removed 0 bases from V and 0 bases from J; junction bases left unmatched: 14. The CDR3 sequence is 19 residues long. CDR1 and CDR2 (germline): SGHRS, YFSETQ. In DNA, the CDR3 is TGCGCCAGCAGCTTGGCCGCGCTAACCGGGACTACAAACCAAGAGACCCAGTACTTC. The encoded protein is CASSLAALTGTTNQETQYF.